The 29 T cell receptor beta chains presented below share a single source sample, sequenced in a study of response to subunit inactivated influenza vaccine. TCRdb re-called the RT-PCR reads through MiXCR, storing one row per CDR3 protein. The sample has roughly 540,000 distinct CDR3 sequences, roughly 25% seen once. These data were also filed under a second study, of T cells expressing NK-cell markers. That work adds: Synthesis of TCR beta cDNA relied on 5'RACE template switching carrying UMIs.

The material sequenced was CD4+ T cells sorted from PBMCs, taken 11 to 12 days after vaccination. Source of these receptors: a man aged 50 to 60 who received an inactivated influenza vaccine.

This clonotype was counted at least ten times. For the CDR3, the DNA is TGTGCCAGCAGCCCCCGCGGAAGGACCTATGGCTACACCTTC. It codes for CASSPRGRTYGYTF. The chain carries TRBV7-2 and TRBJ1-2, with unresolved D. This CDR3 comprises 14 residues. The germline CDR1 and CDR2 sequences are SGHTA and FQGNSA. Trimming cost V 5 bases and J 4 bases, with 14 bases left between them.

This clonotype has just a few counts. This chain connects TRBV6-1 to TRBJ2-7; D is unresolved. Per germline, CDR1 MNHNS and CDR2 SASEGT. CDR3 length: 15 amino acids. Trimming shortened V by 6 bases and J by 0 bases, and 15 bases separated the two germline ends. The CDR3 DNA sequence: TGTGCCAGCAGAAACACCGGGCGTTACTCCTACGAGCAGTACTTC. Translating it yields CASRNTGRYSYEQYF.

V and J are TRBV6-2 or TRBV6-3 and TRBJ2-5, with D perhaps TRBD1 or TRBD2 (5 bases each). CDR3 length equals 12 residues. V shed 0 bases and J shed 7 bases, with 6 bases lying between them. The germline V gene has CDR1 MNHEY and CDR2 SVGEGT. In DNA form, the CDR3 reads TGTGCCAGCAGTTACTCGAGGGGGACCCAGTACTTC. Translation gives CASSYSRGTQYF.

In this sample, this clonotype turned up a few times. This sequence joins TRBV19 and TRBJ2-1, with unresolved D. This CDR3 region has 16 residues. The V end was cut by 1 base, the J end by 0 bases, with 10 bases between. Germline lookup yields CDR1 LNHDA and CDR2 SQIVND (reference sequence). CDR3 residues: CASSIVSTRSYNEQFF. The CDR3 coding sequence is TGTGCCAGTAGTATAGTTTCCACCCGCTCCTACAATGAGCAGTTCTTC.

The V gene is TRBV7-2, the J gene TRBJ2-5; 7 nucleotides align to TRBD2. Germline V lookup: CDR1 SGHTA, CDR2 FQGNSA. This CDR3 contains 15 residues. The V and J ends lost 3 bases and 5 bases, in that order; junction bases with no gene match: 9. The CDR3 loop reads CASSFTGGSWETQYF. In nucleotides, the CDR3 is TGTGCCAGCAGCTTTACTGGCGGGAGTTGGGAGACCCAGTACTTC.

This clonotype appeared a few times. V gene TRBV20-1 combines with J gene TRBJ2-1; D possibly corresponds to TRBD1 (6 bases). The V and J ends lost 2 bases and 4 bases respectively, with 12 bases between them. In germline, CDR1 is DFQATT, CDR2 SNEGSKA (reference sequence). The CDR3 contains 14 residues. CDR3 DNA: TGCAGTGCTAGACCCGTACAGGGTTACAATGAGCAGTTCTTC. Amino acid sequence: CSARPVQGYNEQFF.

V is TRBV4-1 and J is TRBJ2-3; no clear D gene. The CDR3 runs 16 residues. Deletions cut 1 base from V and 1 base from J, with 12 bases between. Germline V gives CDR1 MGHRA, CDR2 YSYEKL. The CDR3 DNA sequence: TGCGCCAGCAGCCAAGGGGGTCAGCGTCGCACAGATACGCAGTATTTT. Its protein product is CASSQGGQRRTDTQYF.

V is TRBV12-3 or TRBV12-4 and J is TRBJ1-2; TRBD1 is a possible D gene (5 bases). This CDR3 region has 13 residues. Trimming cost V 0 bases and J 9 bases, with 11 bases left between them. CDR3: CASSLASGGSYTF. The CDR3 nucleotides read TGTGCCAGCAGTTTAGCTTCGGGGGGGAGCTACACCTTC.

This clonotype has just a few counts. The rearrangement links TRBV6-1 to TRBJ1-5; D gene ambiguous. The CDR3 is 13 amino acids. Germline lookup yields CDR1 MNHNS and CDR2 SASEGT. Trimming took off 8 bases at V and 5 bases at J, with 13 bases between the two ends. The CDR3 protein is CASETGRDQPQHF. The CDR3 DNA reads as TGTGCCAGCGAAACTGGACGGGATCAGCCCCAGCATTTT.

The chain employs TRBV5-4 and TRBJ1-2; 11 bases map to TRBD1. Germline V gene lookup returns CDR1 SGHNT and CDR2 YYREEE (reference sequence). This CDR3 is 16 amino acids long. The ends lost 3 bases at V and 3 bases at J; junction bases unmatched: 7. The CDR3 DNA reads TGTGCCAGCAGCTGGGACAGGGGGATGTCGGACTATGGCTACACCTTC. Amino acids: CASSWDRGMSDYGYTF.

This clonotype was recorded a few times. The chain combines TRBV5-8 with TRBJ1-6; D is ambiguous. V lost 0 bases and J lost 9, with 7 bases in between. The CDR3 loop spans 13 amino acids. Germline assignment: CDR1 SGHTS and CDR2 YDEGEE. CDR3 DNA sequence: TGTGCCAGCAGCTTGGGTTCGAGTTCACCCCTCCACTTT. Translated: CASSLGSSSPLHF.

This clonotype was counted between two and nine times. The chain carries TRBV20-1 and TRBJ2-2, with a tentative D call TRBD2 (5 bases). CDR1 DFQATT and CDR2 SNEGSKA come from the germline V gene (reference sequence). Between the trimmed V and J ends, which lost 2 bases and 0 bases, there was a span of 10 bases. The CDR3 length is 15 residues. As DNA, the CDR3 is TGCAGTGCTAGAAAAGGGAGTTCGAACACCGGGGAGCTGTTTTTT. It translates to CSARKGSSNTGELFF.

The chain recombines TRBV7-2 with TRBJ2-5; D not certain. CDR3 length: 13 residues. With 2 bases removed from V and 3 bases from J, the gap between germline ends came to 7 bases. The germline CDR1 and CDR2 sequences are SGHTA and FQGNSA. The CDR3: CASSLRNKETQYF. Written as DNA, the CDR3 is TGTGCCAGCAGCTTACGTAATAAAGAGACCCAGTACTTC.

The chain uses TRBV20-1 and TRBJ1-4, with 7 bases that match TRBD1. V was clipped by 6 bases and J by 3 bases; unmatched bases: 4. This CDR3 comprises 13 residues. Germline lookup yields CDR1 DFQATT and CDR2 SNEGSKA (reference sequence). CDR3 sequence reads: CSATTGSNEKLFF. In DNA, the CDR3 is TGCAGTGCCACGACAGGGTCTAATGAAAAACTGTTTTTT.

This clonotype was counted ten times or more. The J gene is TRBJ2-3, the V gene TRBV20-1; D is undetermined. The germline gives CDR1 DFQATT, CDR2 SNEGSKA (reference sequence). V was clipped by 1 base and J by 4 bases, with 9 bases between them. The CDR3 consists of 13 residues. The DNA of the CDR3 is TGCAGTGCTAGAGCGCCAGGTCCAGATACGCAGTATTTT. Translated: CSARAPGPDTQYF.

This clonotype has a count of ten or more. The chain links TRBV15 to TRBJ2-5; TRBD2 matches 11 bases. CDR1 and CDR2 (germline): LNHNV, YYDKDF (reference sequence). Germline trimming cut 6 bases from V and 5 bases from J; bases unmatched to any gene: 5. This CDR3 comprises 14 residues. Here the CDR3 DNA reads TGTGCCACCAGGCTAGCGGGAGGAAGCGAGACCCAGTACTTC. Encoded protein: CATRLAGGSETQYF.

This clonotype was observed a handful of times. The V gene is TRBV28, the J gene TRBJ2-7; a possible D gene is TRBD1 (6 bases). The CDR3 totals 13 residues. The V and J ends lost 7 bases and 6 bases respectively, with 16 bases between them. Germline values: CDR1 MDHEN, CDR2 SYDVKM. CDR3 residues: CASKGTIEGEQYF. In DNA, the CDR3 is TGTGCCAGCAAGGGGACAATTGAGGGCGAGCAGTACTTC.

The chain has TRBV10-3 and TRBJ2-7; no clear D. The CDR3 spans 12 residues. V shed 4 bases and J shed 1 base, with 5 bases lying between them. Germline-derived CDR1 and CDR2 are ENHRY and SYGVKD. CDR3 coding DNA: TGTGCCATCAGTGGGGAATCCTACGAGCAGTACTTC. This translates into CAISGESYEQYF.

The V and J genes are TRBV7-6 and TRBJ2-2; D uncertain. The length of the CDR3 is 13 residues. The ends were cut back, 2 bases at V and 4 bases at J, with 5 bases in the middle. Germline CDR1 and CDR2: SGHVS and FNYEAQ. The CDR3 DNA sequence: TGTGCCAGCAGCTTATTCCGCACCGGGGAGCTGTTTTTT. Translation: CASSLFRTGELFF.

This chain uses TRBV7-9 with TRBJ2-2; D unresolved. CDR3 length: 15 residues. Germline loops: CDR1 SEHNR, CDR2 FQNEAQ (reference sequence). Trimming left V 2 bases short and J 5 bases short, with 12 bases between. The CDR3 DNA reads TGTGCCAGCAGCTTACGGAGATCTGGGACCGGGGAGCTGTTTTTT. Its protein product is CASSLRRSGTGELFF. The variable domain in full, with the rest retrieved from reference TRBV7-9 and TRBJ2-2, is DTGVSQNPRHKITKRGQNVTFRCDPISEHNRLYWYRQTLGQGPEFLTYFQNEAQLEKSRLLSDRFSAERPKGSFSTLEIQRTEQGDSAMYLCASSLRRSGTGELFFGEGSRLTVL.

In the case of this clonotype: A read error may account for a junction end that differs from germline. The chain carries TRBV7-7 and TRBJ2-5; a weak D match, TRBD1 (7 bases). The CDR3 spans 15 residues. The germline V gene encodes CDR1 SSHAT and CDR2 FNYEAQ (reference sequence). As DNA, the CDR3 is TGTGCTAGCAGCTCAGGGGGACTGGACCAAGAGACCCAGTACTTC. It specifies CASSSGGLDQETQYF.

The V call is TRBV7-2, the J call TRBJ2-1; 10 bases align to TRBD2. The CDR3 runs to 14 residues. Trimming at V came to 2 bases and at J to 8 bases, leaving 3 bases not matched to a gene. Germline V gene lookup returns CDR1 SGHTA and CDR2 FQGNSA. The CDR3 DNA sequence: TGTGCCAGCAGCTTAAGCGGGAGGGTGGATGAGCAGTTCTTC. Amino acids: CASSLSGRVDEQFF. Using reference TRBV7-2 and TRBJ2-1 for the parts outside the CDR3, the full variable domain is GAGVSQSPSNKVTEKGKDVELRCDPISGHTALYWYRQSLGQGLEFLIYFQGNSAPDKSGLPSDRFSAERTGGSVSTLTIQRTQQEDSAVYLCASSLSGRVDEQFFGPGTRLTVL.

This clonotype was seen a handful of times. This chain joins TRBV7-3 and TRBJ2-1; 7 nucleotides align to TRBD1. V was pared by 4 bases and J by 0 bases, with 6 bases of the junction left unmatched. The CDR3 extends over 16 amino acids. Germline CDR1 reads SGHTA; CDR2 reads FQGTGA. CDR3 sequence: CASSSGQTYSYNEQFF. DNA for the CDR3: TGTGCCAGCAGCTCGGGACAGACCTACTCCTACAATGAGCAGTTCTTC.

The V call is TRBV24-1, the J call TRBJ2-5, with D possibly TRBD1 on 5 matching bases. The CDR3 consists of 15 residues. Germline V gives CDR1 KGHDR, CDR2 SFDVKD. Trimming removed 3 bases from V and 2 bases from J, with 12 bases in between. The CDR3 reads CATSDRTPSQETQYF. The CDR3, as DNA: TGTGCCACCAGTGATCGGACACCTTCGCAAGAGACCCAGTACTTC.

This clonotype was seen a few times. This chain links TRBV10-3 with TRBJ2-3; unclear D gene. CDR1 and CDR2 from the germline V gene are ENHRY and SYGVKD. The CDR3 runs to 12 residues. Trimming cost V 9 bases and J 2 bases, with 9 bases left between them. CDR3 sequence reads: CAMAGDTDTQYF. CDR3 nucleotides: TGTGCCATGGCCGGAGACACAGATACGCAGTATTTT.

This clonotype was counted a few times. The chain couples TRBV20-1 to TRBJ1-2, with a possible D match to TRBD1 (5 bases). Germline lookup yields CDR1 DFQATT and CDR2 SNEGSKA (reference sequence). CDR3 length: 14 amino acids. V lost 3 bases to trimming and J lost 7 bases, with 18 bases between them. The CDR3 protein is CSARSEGLSTGYTF. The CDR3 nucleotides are TGCAGTGCTAGGTCTGAGGGGCTATCCACTGGCTACACCTTC.

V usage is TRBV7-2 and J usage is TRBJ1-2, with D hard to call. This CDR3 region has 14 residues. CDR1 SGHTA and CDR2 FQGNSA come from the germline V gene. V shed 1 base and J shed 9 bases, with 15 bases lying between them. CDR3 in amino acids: CASSLDPKVKSYTF. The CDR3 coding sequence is TGTGCCAGCAGCTTAGACCCCAAAGTTAAGAGCTACACCTTC.

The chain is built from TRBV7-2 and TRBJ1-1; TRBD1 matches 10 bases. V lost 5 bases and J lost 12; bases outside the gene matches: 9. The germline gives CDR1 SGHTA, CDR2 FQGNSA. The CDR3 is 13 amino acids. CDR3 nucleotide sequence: TGTGCCAGCAGCATAAAGACAGGGGGCGCGCCTTTCTTT. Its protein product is CASSIKTGGAPFF.

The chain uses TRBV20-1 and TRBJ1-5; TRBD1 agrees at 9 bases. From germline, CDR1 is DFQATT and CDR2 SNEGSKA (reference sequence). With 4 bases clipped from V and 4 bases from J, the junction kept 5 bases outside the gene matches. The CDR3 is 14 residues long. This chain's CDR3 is CSAIRDRENQPQHF. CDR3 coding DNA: TGCAGTGCTATCCGGGACAGGGAAAATCAGCCCCAGCATTTT.